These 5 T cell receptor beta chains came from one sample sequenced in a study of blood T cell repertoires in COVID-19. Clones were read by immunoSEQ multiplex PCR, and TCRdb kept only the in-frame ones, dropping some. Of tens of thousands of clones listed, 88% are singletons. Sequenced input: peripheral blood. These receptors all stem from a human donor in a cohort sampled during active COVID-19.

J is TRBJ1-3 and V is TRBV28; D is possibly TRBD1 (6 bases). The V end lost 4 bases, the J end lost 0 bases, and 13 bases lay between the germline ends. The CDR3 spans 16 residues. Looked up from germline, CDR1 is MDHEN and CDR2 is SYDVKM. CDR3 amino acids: CASSSPWGPSGNTIYF. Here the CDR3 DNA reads TGTGCCAGCAGTTCGCCCTGGGGGCCCTCTGGAAACACCATATATTTT.

In DNA, the CDR3 is TGTGCCAGCAGTCCGAGACTAGCGGGTCCTAGCACAGATACGCAGTATTTT. It yields the protein CASSPRLAGPSTDTQYF. The chain joins TRBV7-7 to TRBJ2-3; 10 bases fit TRBD2. Germline trimming cut 6 bases from V and 0 bases from J; bases unmatched to any gene: 9. The CDR3 extends over 17 amino acids. Germline V gene lookup returns CDR1 SSHAT and CDR2 FNYEAQ (reference sequence).

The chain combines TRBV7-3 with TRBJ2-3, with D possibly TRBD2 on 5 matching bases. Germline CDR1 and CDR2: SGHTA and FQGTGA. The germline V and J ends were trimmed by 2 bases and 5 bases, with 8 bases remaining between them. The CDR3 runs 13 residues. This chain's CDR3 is CASSLAGQDTQYF. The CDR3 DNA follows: TGTGCCAGCAGCTTAGCGGGCCAAGATACGCAGTATTTT.

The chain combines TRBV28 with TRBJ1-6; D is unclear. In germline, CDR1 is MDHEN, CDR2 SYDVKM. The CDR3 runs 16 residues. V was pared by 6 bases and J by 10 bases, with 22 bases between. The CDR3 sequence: CASRPYGAQHGSPLHF. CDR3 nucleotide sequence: TGTGCCAGCAGACCGTACGGCGCCCAACACGGGTCACCCCTCCACTTT.

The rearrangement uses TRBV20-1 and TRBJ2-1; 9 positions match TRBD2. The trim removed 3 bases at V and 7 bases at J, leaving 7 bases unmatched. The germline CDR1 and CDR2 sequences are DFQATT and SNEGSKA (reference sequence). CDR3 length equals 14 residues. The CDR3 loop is CSASGSGSLNEQFF. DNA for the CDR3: TGCAGTGCTAGTGGTAGCGGGAGTTTGAATGAGCAGTTCTTC.